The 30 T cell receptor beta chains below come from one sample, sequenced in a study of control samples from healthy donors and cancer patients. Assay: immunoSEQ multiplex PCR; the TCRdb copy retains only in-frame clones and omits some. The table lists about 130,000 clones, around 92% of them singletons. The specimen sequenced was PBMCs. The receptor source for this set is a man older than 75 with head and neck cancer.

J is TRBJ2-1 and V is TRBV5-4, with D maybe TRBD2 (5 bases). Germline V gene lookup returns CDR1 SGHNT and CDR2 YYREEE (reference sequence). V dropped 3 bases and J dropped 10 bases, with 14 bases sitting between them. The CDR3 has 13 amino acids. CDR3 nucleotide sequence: TGTGCCAGCAGCTCCACCCTAGAGGGAGAGCAGTTCTTC. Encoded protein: CASSSTLEGEQFF.

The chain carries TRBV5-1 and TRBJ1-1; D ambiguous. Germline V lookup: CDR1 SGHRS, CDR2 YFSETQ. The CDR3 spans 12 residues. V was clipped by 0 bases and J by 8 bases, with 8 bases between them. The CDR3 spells CASSLVGSEAFF. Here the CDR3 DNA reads TGCGCCAGCAGCTTGGTAGGATCCGAAGCTTTCTTT.

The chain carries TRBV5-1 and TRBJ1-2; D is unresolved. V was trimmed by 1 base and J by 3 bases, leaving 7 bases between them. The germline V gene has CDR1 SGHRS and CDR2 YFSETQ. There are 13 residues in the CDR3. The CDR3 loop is CASSLSGDYGYTF. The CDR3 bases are TGCGCCAGCAGCTTGTCCGGGGACTATGGCTACACCTTC.

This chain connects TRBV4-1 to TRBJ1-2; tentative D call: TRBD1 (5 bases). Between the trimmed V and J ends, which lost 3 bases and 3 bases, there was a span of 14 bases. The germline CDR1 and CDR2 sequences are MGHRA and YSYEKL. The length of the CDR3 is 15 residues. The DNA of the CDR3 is TGCGCCAGCAGCCAGGGGGGTTTGTCCCACTATGGCTACACCTTC. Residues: CASSQGGLSHYGYTF.

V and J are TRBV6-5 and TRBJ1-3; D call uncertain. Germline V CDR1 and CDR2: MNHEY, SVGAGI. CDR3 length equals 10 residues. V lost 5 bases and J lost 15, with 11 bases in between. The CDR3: CASSRGIAYF. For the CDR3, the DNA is TGTGCCAGCAGTCGGGGAATCGCATATTTT.

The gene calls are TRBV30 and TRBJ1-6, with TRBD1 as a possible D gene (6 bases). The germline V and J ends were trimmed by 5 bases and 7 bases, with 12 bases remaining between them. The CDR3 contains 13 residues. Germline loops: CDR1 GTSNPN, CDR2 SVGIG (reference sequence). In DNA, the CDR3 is TGTGCCTGGGAGCGCCAGGGGAATTCACCCCTCCACTTT. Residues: CAWERQGNSPLHF. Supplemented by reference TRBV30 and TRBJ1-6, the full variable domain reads SQTIHQWPATLVQPVGSPLSLECTVEGTSNPNLYWYRQAAGRGLQLLFYSVGIGQISSEVPQNLSASRPQDRQFILSSKKLLLSDSGFYLCAWERQGNSPLHFGNGTRLTVT.

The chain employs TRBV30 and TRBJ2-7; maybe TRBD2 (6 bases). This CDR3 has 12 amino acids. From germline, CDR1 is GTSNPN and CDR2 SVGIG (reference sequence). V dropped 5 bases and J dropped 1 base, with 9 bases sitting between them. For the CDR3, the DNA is TGTGCCTGGGGGGACTCGTCCTACGAGCAGTACTTC. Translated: CAWGDSSYEQYF.

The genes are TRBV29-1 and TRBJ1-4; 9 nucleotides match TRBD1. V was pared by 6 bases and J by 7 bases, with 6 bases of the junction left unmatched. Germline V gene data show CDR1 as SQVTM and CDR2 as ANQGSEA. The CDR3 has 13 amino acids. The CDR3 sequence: CSVGDRVLEKLFF. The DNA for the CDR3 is TGCAGCGTGGGGGACAGGGTTCTTGAAAAACTGTTTTTT.

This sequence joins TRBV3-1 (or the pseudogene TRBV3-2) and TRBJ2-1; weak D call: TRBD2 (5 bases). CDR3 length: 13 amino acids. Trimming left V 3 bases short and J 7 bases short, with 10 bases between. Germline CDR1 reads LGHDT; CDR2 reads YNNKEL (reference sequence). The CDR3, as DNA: TGTGCCAGCAGCCAGTCGAGCGGTAATGAGCAGTTCTTC. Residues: CASSQSSGNEQFF.

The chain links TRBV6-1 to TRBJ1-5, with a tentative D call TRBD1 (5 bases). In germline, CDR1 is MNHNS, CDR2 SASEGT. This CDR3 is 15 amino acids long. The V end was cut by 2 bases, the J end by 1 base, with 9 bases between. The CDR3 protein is CASSESWGSNQPQHF. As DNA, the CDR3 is TGTGCCAGCAGTGAATCCTGGGGCAGCAATCAGCCCCAGCATTTT.

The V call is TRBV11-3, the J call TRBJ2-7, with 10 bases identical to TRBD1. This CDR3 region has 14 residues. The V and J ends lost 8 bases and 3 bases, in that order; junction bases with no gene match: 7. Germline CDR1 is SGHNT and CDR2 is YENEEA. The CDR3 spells CASAPTGGGYEQYF. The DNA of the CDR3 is TGTGCCAGCGCGCCGACAGGGGGCGGCTACGAGCAGTACTTC.

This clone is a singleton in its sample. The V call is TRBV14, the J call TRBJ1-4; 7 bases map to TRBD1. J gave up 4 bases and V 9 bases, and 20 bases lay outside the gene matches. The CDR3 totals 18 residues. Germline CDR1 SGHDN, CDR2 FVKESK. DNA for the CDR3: TGTGCCAGTCTGGGGGACGGGACAGCCCAGCCGGGTAATGAAAAACTGTTTTTT. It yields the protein CASLGDGTAQPGNEKLFF.

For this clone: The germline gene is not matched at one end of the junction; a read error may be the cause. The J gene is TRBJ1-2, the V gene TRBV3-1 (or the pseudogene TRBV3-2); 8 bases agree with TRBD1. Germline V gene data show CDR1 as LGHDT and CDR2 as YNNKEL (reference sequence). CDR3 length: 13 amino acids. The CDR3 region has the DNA TGTGCCAGCACCCAAGGGAGGGACAGGGGCTACACCTTC. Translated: CASTQGRDRGYTF.

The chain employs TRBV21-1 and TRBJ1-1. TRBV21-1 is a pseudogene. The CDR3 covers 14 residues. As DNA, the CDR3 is TGTGCCAGCAGCAAAGTCCGGAGAAGCACTGAAGCTTTCTTT. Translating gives CASSKVRRSTEAFF.

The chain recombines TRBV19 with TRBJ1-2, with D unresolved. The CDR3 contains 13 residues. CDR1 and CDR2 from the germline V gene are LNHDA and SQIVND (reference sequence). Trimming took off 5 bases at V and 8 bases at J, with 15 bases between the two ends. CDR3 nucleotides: TGTGCCAGTAGTTCCCTCGGGGTGGACGGCTACACCTTC. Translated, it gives CASSSLGVDGYTF. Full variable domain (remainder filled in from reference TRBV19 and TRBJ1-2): DGGITQSPKYLFRKEGQNVTLSCEQNLNHDAMYWYRQDPGQGLRLIYYSQIVNDFQKGDIAEGYSVSREKKESFPLTVTSAQKNPTAFYLCASSSLGVDGYTFGSGTRLTVV.

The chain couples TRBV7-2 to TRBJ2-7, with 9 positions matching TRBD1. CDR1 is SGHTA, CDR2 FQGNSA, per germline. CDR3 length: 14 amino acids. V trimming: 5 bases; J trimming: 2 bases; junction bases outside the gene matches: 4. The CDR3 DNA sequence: TGTGCCAGCAGCGCCGGGACAGGGACCTACGAGCAGTACTTC. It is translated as CASSAGTGTYEQYF.

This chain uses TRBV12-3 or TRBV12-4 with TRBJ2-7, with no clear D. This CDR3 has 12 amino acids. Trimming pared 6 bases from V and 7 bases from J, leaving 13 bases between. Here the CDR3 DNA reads TGTGCCAGCAGCCAAGATGTGGGGGAGCAGTACTTC. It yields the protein CASSQDVGEQYF.

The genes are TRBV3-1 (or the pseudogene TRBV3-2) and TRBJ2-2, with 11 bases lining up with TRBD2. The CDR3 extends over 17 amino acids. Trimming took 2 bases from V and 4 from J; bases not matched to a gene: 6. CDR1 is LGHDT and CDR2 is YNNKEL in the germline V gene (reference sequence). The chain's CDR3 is CASSQSGGTSGTGELFF. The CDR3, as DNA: TGTGCCAGCAGCCAAAGTGGAGGGACTAGCGGCACCGGGGAGCTGTTTTTT.

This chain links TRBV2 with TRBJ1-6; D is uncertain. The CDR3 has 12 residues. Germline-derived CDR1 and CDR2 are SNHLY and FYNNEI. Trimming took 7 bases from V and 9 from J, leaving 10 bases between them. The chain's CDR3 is CASKVEGSPLHF. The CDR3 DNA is TGTGCCAGCAAGGTCGAAGGTTCACCCCTCCACTTT.

CDR3: CSATGNYGYTF. CDR3 nucleotides: TGCAGTGCTACAGGGAACTATGGCTACACCTTC. The V gene is TRBV20-1, the J gene TRBJ1-2; tentatively, D is TRBD1 (5 bases). This CDR3 has 11 amino acids. Looked up from germline, CDR1 is DFQATT and CDR2 is SNEGSKA (reference sequence). V was shortened by 4 bases and J by 2 bases, with 5 bases between the two germline ends.

The CDR3 sequence: CASSFNSQGTGNTIYF. CDR3 bases: TGCGCCAGCAGCTTTAACTCACAGGGGACCGGAAACACCATATATTTT. The rearrangement joins TRBV5-1 to TRBJ1-3, with 7 bases lining up with TRBD1. After removal of 2 bases from V and 4 bases from J, the junction contained 9 bases not matched to a gene. CDR3 length: 16 residues. Per germline, CDR1 SGHRS and CDR2 YFSETQ.

The CDR3 DNA reads TGTGCCAGCAGCTTGCCCCCGGAGGCTTCTAGCACAGATACGCAGTATTTT. The encoded protein is CASSLPPEASSTDTQYF. The chain has TRBV7-6 and TRBJ2-3; weak D call: TRBD2 (5 bases). The CDR3 has 17 amino acids. Germline assignment: CDR1 SGHVS and CDR2 FNYEAQ. Trimming cost V 3 bases and J 0 bases, with 16 bases left between them.

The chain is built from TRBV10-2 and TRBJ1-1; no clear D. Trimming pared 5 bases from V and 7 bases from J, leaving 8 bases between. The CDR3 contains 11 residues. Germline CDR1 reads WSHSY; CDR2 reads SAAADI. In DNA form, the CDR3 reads TGCGCCAGCAGTTTTTCCCTTGAAGCTTTCTTT. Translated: CASSFSLEAFF.

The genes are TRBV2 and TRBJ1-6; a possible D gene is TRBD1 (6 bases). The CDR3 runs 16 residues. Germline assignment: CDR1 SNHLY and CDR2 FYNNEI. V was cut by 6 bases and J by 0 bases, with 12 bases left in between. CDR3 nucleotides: TGTGCCAGCAGGGACAGCGTGAGCTCCTATAATTCACCCCTCCACTTT. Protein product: CASRDSVSSYNSPLHF.

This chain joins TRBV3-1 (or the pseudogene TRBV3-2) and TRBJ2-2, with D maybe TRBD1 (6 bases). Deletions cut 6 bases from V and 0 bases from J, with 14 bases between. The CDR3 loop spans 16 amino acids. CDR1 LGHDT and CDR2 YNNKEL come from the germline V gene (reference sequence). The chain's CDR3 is CASRPSGTPNTGELFF. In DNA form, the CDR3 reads TGTGCCAGCAGACCATCCGGGACACCGAACACCGGGGAGCTGTTTTTT.

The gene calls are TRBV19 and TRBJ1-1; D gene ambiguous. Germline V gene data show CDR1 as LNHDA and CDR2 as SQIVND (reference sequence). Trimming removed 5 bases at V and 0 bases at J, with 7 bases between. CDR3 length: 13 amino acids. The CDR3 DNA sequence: TGTGCCAGTAGTCCTAGGGTGAACACTGAAGCTTTCTTT. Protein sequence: CASSPRVNTEAFF.

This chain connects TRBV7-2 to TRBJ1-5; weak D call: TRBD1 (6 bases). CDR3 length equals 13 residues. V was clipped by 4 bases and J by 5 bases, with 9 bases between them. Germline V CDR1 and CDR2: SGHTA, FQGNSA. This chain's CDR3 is CASSSDSYQPQHF. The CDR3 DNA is TGTGCCAGCAGCTCGGACAGCTATCAGCCCCAGCATTTT.

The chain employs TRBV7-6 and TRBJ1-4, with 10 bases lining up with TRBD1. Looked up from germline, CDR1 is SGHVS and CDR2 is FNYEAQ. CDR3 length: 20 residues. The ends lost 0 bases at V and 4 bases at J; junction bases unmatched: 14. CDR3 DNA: TGTGCCAGCAGCTTAGCATTTCGGGACAGGGGCGCGGGACGTAATGAAAAACTGTTTTTT. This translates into CASSLAFRDRGAGRNEKLFF.

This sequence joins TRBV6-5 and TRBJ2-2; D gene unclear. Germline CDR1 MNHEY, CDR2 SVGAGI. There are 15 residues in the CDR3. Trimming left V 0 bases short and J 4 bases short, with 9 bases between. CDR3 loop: CASSYSTVRTGELFF. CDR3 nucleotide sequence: TGTGCCAGCAGTTACTCGACGGTACGCACCGGGGAGCTGTTTTTT.

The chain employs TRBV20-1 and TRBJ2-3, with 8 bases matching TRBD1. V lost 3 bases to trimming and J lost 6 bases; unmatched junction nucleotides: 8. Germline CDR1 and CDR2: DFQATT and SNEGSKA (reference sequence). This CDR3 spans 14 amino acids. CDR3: CSASGQGASDTQYF. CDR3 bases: TGCAGTGCTAGTGGGCAGGGGGCTTCGGATACGCAGTATTTT.